This T cell receptor (beta chain) was captured in a study of shared clonotypes between healthy human individuals. Trimming removed 4 bases from V and 2 bases from J, with 9 bases in between. The CDR3 is made up of 13 amino acids. Germline V gene sequence: CDR1 MNHNS, CDR2 SASEGT. Regarding this clone: Antigen unknown.

Each subset's genomic DNA was shared equally among a number of immunoSEQ plates. Replicate PCRs from sorted subsets contained roughly 200 ng DNA, which is roughly 30,000 T cell genomes. This table comes from immunoSEQ multiplex PCR, and its TCRdb copy is limited to in-frame clones, with some not included. The table lists approximately 2,300,000 clones, 92% of them singletons. Study-wide results and caveats: Generation probabilities of non-shared clonotypes were lower (relative to those shared by all four donors). Shared clonotypes: about 5% naive CD4, 3.5% to 4% naive CD8, about 2.5% memory CD4, roughly 0.4% memory CD8.

The genes are TRBV6-1 and TRBJ2-7; D is unclear. This TCR was sampled from a man younger than 35 in good health. Some clones in this sample may be carry-over from other donors' samples. The sample taken for sequencing was naive CD4+ T cells from PBMCs. The subset: CD45RA+ positively selected. The DNA of the CDR3 is TGTGCCAGCAGTGCCCCCGGACCCTACGAGCAGTACTTC. Its protein is CASSAPGPYEQYF.